This entry is about one TCR beta chain. These data belong to a study of CD8 T cells in Susac syndrome. CD8+ and CD4+ T cells from blood underwent TCR beta sequencing, which was carried out in a high-throughput format. The RNA input was roughly 0.45 to 1 ug, and it was reverse transcribed with random hexamers. TCRdb analysed the immunoSEQ multiplex PCR reads with MiXCR anew, one entry per CDR3 protein. Of around 150,000 distinct CDR3 sequences listed, 90% to 95% are singletons. Germline V lookup: CDR1 DFQATT, CDR2 SNEGSKA (reference sequence). This CDR3 is built from 13 residues. V lost 6 bases and J 1 base, leaving 12 bases between the germline ends.

The specimen sequenced was CD4+ T cells from PBMCs. This clonotype was obtained from a human donor with multiple sclerosis. The V gene is TRBV20-1, the J gene TRBJ2-5; D perhaps matches TRBD2 (5 bases). CDR3 residues: CSARGPAQETQYF. DNA for the CDR3: TGCAGTGCCCGCGGGCCTGCCCAAGAGACCCAGTACTTC.